This TCR beta chain was identified in a study of blood T cell repertoires in COVID-19. V lost 3 bases and J lost 10, with 16 bases in between. CDR1 is KGHDR and CDR2 is SFDVKD in the germline V gene. This CDR3 is 14 amino acids long. A Seattle source enrolled patients during active infection and followed them longitudinally. Methods used by the authors: From reference gene primer amplification, estimates of nucleated cell counts were derived. The repertoire was sequenced with immunoSEQ multiplex PCR; TCRdb's copy has only in-frame clones and lacks some. V, J and clone size were drawn from that table, and D and trimming were deduced from the DNA. The sample yields roughly 47,000 clones, over 75% seen once.

The V call is TRBV24-1, the J call TRBJ2-3; D may be TRBD2 (6 bases). Sequenced sample: peripheral blood. The sequence was collected from a woman aged 80 or over with COVID-19, enrolled during active disease. CDR3 amino acids: CATSDPAGLAPQYF. DNA of the CDR3: TGTGCCACCAGTGATCCCGCGGGGCTAGCTCCGCAGTATTTT.